The 27 T cell receptor beta chains given below trace back to one sample, sequenced in a study of blood T cell repertoires in COVID-19. Only in-frame clones appear in the TCRdb table, and some are missing; sequencing was by immunoSEQ multiplex PCR. The sample consists of 15,000 to 20,000 clones, almost 85% of them appearing once. Sequenced input: peripheral blood. Receptors were obtained from a woman between 65 and 79 years old with active COVID-19.

This clone was seen just once. This chain links TRBV24-1 with TRBJ2-7; 8 nucleotides agree with TRBD1. CDR1 and CDR2 from the germline V gene are KGHDR and SFDVKD. This CDR3 comprises 13 residues. The ends lost 2 bases at V and 7 bases at J; junction bases unmatched: 3. The CDR3 nucleotides read TGTGCCACCAGTGATTACAGGGGGAGGGAGCAGTACTTC. Protein sequence: CATSDYRGREQYF.

The chain recombines TRBV2 with TRBJ2-1, with 7 bases lining up with TRBD2. Germline loops: CDR1 SNHLY, CDR2 FYNNEI. The trim removed 4 bases at V and 9 bases at J, leaving 3 bases unmatched. The CDR3 contains 12 residues. The CDR3 here is CASSGSGGEQFF. The CDR3 DNA follows: TGTGCCAGCAGTGGTTCGGGGGGTGAGCAGTTCTTC.

This clone occurred once. The V and J genes are TRBV18 and TRBJ2-3; 7 bases align to TRBD2. Germline assignment: CDR1 KGHSH and CDR2 LQKENI. The junction had 7 bases not matched to a gene; V was cut back by 2 bases and J by 2 bases. The length of the CDR3 is 16 residues. CDR3 amino acids: CASSPGASGATDTQYF. DNA of the CDR3: TGTGCCAGCTCACCAGGTGCTAGCGGAGCCACAGATACGCAGTATTTT.

This chain uses TRBV5-1 with TRBJ2-5; tentatively, D is TRBD2 (6 bases). The V end lost 4 bases, the J end lost 4 bases, and 11 bases lay between the germline ends. The CDR3 is made up of 13 amino acids. Germline V lookup: CDR1 SGHRS, CDR2 YFSETQ. The CDR3 nucleotides are TGCGCCAGCAGCCCGGAGGGGCGAGAGACCCAGTACTTC. Translating gives CASSPEGRETQYF.

The chain uses TRBV5-4 and TRBJ2-2; unclear D gene. V was pared by 2 bases and J by 0 bases, with 8 bases between. This CDR3 contains 15 residues. Germline CDR1 is SGHNT and CDR2 is YYREEE (reference sequence). The CDR3 sequence: CASSLQSANTGELFF. The CDR3 bases are TGTGCCAGCAGCTTACAGTCCGCGAACACCGGGGAGCTGTTTTTT.

The genes are TRBV27 and TRBJ2-1, with 8 nucleotides matching TRBD2. Germline V gives CDR1 MNHEY, CDR2 SMNVEV (reference sequence). The CDR3 is 16 amino acids. The V segment lost 5 bases and the J segment 9 bases; nucleotides outside the gene matches: 15. This chain's CDR3 is CASSTVAGPRHTEQFF. The CDR3 nucleotides are TGTGCCAGCAGTACCGTAGCGGGACCGCGTCACACTGAGCAGTTCTTC.

J is TRBJ1-2 and V is TRBV27; TRBD1 matches at 7 bases. This CDR3 has 17 amino acids. The junction had 13 bases not matched to a gene; V was cut back by 6 bases and J by 0 bases. Germline V gene sequence: CDR1 MNHEY, CDR2 SMNVEV (reference sequence). The chain's CDR3 is CASSPSGQTLPNYGYTF. As DNA, the CDR3 is TGTGCCAGCAGCCCATCGGGACAGACTTTACCTAACTATGGCTACACCTTC.

The chain links TRBV3-1 (or the pseudogene TRBV3-2) to TRBJ2-7; D is undetermined. V was trimmed by 1 base and J by 6 bases, leaving 7 bases between them. The germline V gene has CDR1 LGHDT and CDR2 YNNKEL (reference sequence). This CDR3 contains 12 residues. DNA of the CDR3: TGTGCCAGCAGCCAAGTCGGGTTCGAGCAGTACTTC. It translates to CASSQVGFEQYF.

The CDR3 DNA sequence: TGCGCCAGCAGCCAAGATAGGGCGGGAGGGCCAGATGAGCAGTTCTTC. This sequence encodes CASSQDRAGGPDEQFF. The chain carries TRBV4-1 and TRBJ2-1, with TRBD2 matching 9 bases. The germline gives CDR1 MGHRA, CDR2 YSYEKL. After removal of 0 bases from V and 8 bases from J, the junction contained 8 bases not matched to a gene. The CDR3 is 16 residues long.

J is TRBJ1-2 and V is TRBV1. TRBV1 is described as a pseudogene. The CDR3 extends over 15 amino acids. CDR3 protein: CTSGQGRGAIDGYTF. The CDR3 DNA is TGCACCAGCGGCCAAGGGCGGGGAGCGATCGATGGCTACACCTTC.

The rearrangement uses TRBV4-1 and TRBJ2-7, with D possibly TRBD1 on 6 matching bases. The germline CDR1 and CDR2 sequences are MGHRA and YSYEKL. This CDR3 contains 14 residues. Trimming shortened V by 4 bases and J by 0 bases, and 10 bases separated the two germline ends. CDR3 coding DNA: TGCGCCAGCAGCCTTAGGGACACCTCCTACGAGCAGTACTTC. It encodes CASSLRDTSYEQYF.

The rearrangement uses TRBV27 and TRBJ1-2; D gene ambiguous. The CDR3 runs 13 residues. V was pared by 1 base and J by 6 bases, with 9 bases between. From germline, CDR1 is MNHEY and CDR2 SMNVEV (reference sequence). In DNA form, the CDR3 reads TGTGCCAGCAGTTTATTCCCGTCGGATGGCTACACCTTC. Residues: CASSLFPSDGYTF.

V is TRBV10-3 and J is TRBJ2-2, with D tentatively TRBD2 (5 bases). Trimming took off 3 bases at V and 2 bases at J, with 7 bases between the two ends. Germline CDR1 ENHRY, CDR2 SYGVKD. The CDR3 runs to 14 residues. In DNA form, the CDR3 reads TGTGCCATCAGTGAAACTAGTAACACCGGGGAGCTGTTTTTT. It codes for CAISETSNTGELFF.

This clone has just a few counts. This chain connects TRBV2 to TRBJ1-3; 8 bases agree with TRBD1. This CDR3 is 17 amino acids long. Germline trimming cut 4 bases from V and 0 bases from J; bases unmatched to any gene: 8. Germline CDR1 and CDR2: SNHLY and FYNNEI. CDR3 bases: TGTGCCAGCAGTGGGGGGACAGGCTACCGCTCTGGAAACACCATATATTTT. Amino acids: CASSGGTGYRSGNTIYF.

This clone showed up just a few times. This chain joins TRBV4-1 and TRBJ2-7, with 10 nucleotides matching TRBD2. Unmatched junction bases numbered 4, after V lost 0 bases and J lost 2 bases. The CDR3 runs to 16 residues. Germline assignment: CDR1 MGHRA and CDR2 YSYEKL. The CDR3 DNA is TGCGCCAGCAGCCAAGAGGCTAGCGGGAGTCCCTACGAGCAGTACTTC. Translating gives CASSQEASGSPYEQYF.

V and J are TRBV11-2 and TRBJ2-3, with a tentative D call TRBD2 (6 bases). Trimming removed 3 bases at V and 3 bases at J, with 13 bases between. Germline V gives CDR1 SGHAT, CDR2 FQNNGV. The CDR3 contains 15 residues. DNA of the CDR3: TGTGCCAGCAGCTTCAGAGGGAGCGGGACAGATACGCAGTATTTT. This gives the protein CASSFRGSGTDTQYF.

There are a few counts of this clone. The chain recombines TRBV5-8 with TRBJ2-1, with 12 bases matching TRBD2. The J segment lost 6 bases and the V segment lost 4 bases, leaving 8 bases of the junction unmatched. Germline assignment: CDR1 SGHTS and CDR2 YDEGEE. CDR3 length equals 16 residues. The CDR3 region has the DNA TGTGCCAGCAGCCTAAGGACTAGCGGGGACCTCAATGAGCAGTTCTTC. Protein product: CASSLRTSGDLNEQFF.

This rearrangement joins TRBV4-2 to TRBJ2-3; 9 bases map to TRBD2. Germline CDR1 and CDR2: LGHNA and YNFKEQ. CDR3 length: 18 residues. V shed 2 bases and J 3 bases; nucleotides not matched to a gene: 12. The CDR3: CASSQRGPGLARTDTQYF. CDR3 coding DNA: TGTGCCAGCAGCCAAAGAGGACCCGGACTAGCGAGGACAGATACGCAGTATTTT.

The chain links TRBV27 to TRBJ2-7; 9 positions agree with TRBD1. The CDR3 totals 17 residues. The V gene end was trimmed by 2 bases and the J gene end by 4 bases; junction bases not matched to a gene: 12. From germline, CDR1 is MNHEY and CDR2 SMNVEV (reference sequence). The CDR3 bases are TGTGCCAGCAGTTTAACACAGGGGGCGGAGTTATTTTACGAGCAGTACTTC. Translating gives CASSLTQGAELFYEQYF.

V and J are TRBV19 and TRBJ2-3; a possible D gene is TRBD2 (6 bases). Germline V CDR1 and CDR2: LNHDA, SQIVND (reference sequence). V was trimmed by 1 base and J by 6 bases, leaving 11 bases between them. CDR3 length: 14 residues. DNA for the CDR3: TGTGCCAGTAGTATAGGACTAGGGCGGGATACGCAGTATTTT. This gives the protein CASSIGLGRDTQYF.

This clone showed up just a few times. The chain links TRBV10-3 to TRBJ2-1, with TRBD2 matching over 9 bases. The CDR3 has 18 amino acids. Germline loops: CDR1 ENHRY, CDR2 SYGVKD. With V trimmed by 6 bases and J by 3 bases, 15 bases remained unmatched. DNA of the CDR3: TGTGCCATCAGGGACAGCCTGCCCGGGACTAGCTACTACAATGAGCAGTTCTTC. Its translation is CAIRDSLPGTSYYNEQFF.

The chain has TRBV19 and TRBJ2-7; 8 nucleotides match TRBD2. With V trimmed by 3 bases and J by 3 bases, 4 bases remained unmatched. In germline, CDR1 is LNHDA, CDR2 SQIVND (reference sequence). The CDR3 loop spans 14 amino acids. CDR3 DNA: TGTGCCAGTAGTATTCGGGGGGGCTTCTACGAGCAGTACTTC. Translated: CASSIRGGFYEQYF.

The rearrangement joins TRBV29-1 to TRBJ2-5; 8 bases line up with TRBD2. The V gene's germline CDR1 is SQVTM and CDR2 ANQGSEA. V lost 6 bases and J lost 4; bases outside the gene matches: 7. The CDR3 runs 13 residues. The CDR3 reads CSVPDGRGETQYF. CDR3 nucleotide sequence: TGCAGCGTCCCTGACGGGAGGGGAGAGACCCAGTACTTC.

The chain joins TRBV5-4 to TRBJ1-1; unclear D gene. Germline values: CDR1 SGHNT, CDR2 YYREEE (reference sequence). This CDR3 spans 15 amino acids. Trimming stripped 0 bases from V and 1 base from J, with 10 bases between. For the CDR3, the DNA is TGTGCCAGCAGCTTGGGAGGTTTCGGGAACACTGAAGCTTTCTTT. This codes for CASSLGGFGNTEAFF.

This chain links TRBV19 with TRBJ1-1, with D perhaps TRBD1 (6 bases). The germline V gene encodes CDR1 LNHDA and CDR2 SQIVND (reference sequence). The CDR3 has 15 residues. Trimming left V 7 bases short and J 1 base short, with 16 bases between. CDR3 loop: CASTQVRGSNTEAFF. CDR3 bases: TGTGCCAGTACCCAGGTTAGGGGGTCGAACACTGAAGCTTTCTTT.

This clone was observed a few times. The rearrangement links TRBV4-1 to TRBJ1-2; 9 nucleotides align to TRBD1. Germline trimming cut 4 bases from V and 7 bases from J; bases unmatched to any gene: 10. The CDR3 loop spans 15 amino acids. Per the germline V gene, CDR1 is MGHRA and CDR2 is YSYEKL. The CDR3 DNA reads TGCGCCAGCAGCCGAGCAAGGACAGGGGCGGGTGGCTACACCTTC. It translates to CASSRARTGAGGYTF.

This clone was recorded only once. The rearrangement joins TRBV24-1 to TRBJ2-3; 11 bases map to TRBD2. The CDR3 is 16 amino acids. The germline V gene encodes CDR1 KGHDR and CDR2 SFDVKD. With V trimmed by 4 bases and J by 8 bases, 10 bases remained unmatched. The CDR3, as DNA: TGTGCCACCAGTGAATCACTAGCGGGAGTAGGAGGTACGCAGTATTTT. This codes for CATSESLAGVGGTQYF.